This TCR beta chain originates from a study of cytomegalovirus exposure and HLA in healthy donors. The PCR ran on 60 Vbeta and 13 Jbeta primers. Data came from immunoSEQ multiplex PCR; TCRdb stores just in-frame clones and leaves some out. This repertoire shows approximately 86,000 clones, 75% to 90% found once; its top ten account for 6.5% to 9%. This clone has only one observation. Antigen unknown. V was clipped by 1 base and J by 0 bases, with 20 bases between them. The CDR3 is made up of 19 amino acids. General study findings and limits: It was confirmed in vitro that a few of the CMV-associated chains were specific for CMV antigens.

The receptor comes from a man aged 40-55 years in good health and CMV-seropositive. The chain couples TRBV23-1 to TRBJ2-3; perhaps TRBD1 as D (6 bases). TRBV23-1 qualifies as an ORF whose function is uncertain. What was sequenced was PBMCs. Written as DNA, the CDR3 is TGCGCCAGCAGTCAATGCTACCGCAACTGGGACACAAGCACAGATACGCAGTATTTT. This codes for CASSQCYRNWDTSTDTQYF.